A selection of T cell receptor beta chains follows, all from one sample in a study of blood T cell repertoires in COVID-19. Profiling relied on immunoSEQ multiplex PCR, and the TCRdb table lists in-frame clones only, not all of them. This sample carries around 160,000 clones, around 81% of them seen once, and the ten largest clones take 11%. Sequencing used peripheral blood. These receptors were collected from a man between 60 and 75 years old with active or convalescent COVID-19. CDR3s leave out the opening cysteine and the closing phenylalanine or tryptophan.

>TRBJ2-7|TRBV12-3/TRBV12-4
ASSPRLQEQY
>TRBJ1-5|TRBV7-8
ASSRTGDGNQPQH
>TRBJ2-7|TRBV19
ASSHRDRDYEQY
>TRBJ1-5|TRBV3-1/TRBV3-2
ASSQDFSGGKQPQH
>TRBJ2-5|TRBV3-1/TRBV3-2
ASSHHDRPQETQY
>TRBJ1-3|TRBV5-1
ASSPGQDIIGNTIY
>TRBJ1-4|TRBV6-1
ASSENRGEKLF
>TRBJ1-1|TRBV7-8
ASSWGTGETQAF
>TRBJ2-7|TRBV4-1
ASSPIDRAEQY
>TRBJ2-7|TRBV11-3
ASTRSRGLQYEQY
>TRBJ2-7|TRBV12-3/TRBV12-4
ASSLARAYEQY
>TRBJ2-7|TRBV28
ATLLTGSSYEQY
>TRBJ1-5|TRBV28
ASSSSTAAGGYQPQH